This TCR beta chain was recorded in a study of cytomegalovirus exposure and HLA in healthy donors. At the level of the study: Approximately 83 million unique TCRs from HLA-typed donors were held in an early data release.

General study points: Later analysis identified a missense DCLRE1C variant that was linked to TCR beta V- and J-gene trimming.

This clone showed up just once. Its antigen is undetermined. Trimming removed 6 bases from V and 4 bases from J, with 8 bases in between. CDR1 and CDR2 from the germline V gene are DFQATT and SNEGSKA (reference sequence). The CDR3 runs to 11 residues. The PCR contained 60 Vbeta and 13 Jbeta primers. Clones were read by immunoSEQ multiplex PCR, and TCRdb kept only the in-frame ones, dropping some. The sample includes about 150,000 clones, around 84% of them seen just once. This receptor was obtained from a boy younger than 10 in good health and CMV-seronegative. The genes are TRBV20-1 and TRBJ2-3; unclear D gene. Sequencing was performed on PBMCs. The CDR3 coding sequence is TGCAGTGCCCAGAGGTCAGATACGCAGTATTTT. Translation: CSAQRSDTQYF.